These 20 T cell receptor beta chains share one sample of origin, sequenced in a study of OX40 agonist ivuxolimab in advanced cancers. The assay was immunoSEQ multiplex PCR, and TCRdb's table has in-frame clones only and misses some. The table shows 99,000 or so clones, with about four fifths occurring only once. Specimen: CD4+ or CD8+ T cells sorted from blood, collected in a trial of the OX40 agonist ivuxolimab. These receptor sequences come from an adult with an advanced solid tumor such as melanoma, head and neck, liver or kidney cancer.

The rearrangement joins TRBV10-3 to TRBJ1-2, with TRBD1 as a possible D gene (5 bases). The CDR3 spans 13 residues. In germline, CDR1 is ENHRY, CDR2 SYGVKD. Trimming removed 0 bases from V and 3 bases from J, with 5 bases in between. The CDR3 coding sequence is TGTGCCATCAGTGAGTCAGGGGACTATGGCTACACCTTC. It encodes CAISESGDYGYTF.

The chain is built from TRBV2 and TRBJ1-4, with unresolved D. CDR3 length: 13 amino acids. V lost 4 bases, J lost 10 bases, and 13 bases lay in between. Germline lookup yields CDR1 SNHLY and CDR2 FYNNEI. The CDR3 DNA is TGTGCCAGCAGTGGCGTACGGGAGGGAAAACTGTTTTTT. Protein sequence: CASSGVREGKLFF.

The J gene is TRBJ2-2, the V gene TRBV10-3; 8 bases match TRBD1. V shed 3 bases, J shed 1 base, and the junction held 4 bases outside the gene matches. This CDR3 comprises 16 residues. CDR1 ENHRY and CDR2 SYGVKD come from the germline V gene. The DNA for the CDR3 is TGTGCCATCAGTGACCCAGGACAGGGGAACACCGGGGAGCTGTTTTTT. This codes for CAISDPGQGNTGELFF.

This chain connects TRBV7-8 to TRBJ2-7, with no clear D. Germline V gives CDR1 SGHVS, CDR2 FQNEAQ. The V gene lost 5 bases and the J gene lost 6 bases, with 20 bases spanning the gap. The CDR3 is made up of 15 amino acids. CDR3 sequence (DNA): TGTGCCAGCAGCACCCCCGCCTTGGGATTACGCGAGCAGTACTTC. Amino acid sequence: CASSTPALGLREQYF.

The genes are TRBV18 and TRBJ1-1, with a weak D call TRBD1 (6 bases). Between the trimmed V and J ends, which lost 2 bases and 0 bases, there was a span of 7 bases. This CDR3 is built from 14 residues. The germline V gene encodes CDR1 KGHSH and CDR2 LQKENI. The CDR3 nucleotides are TGTGCCAGCTCACCAGGACAGATGAACACTGAAGCTTTCTTT. It encodes CASSPGQMNTEAFF.

This chain connects TRBV27 to TRBJ2-7; 11 nucleotides match TRBD1. The CDR3 has 17 amino acids. Germline V gene lookup returns CDR1 MNHEY and CDR2 SMNVEV (reference sequence). Trimming at V came to 6 bases and at J to 6 bases, leaving 16 bases not matched to a gene. CDR3 DNA: TGTGCCAGCAGGGGCAACTGGGGATCCGGGACAGGGGGCGAGCAGTACTTC. Residues: CASRGNWGSGTGGEQYF.

J is TRBJ1-3 and V is TRBV7-8; D is uncertain. The V end was cut by 0 bases, the J end by 0 bases, with 6 bases between. Germline values: CDR1 SGHVS, CDR2 FQNEAQ. The CDR3 is made up of 15 amino acids. CDR3 amino acids: CASSLAIGSGNTIYF. For the CDR3, the DNA is TGTGCCAGCAGCTTAGCCATTGGCTCTGGAAACACCATATATTTT.

The chain joins TRBV14 to TRBJ1-1; 9 positions agree with TRBD1. Trimming took 1 base from V and 8 from J; bases not matched to a gene: 8. CDR1 is SGHDN, CDR2 FVKESK, per germline. The CDR3 sequence is 15 residues long. CDR3 in DNA: TGTGCCAGCAGCCAAGCTCGAGGGGACAGGGTAGAAGCTTTCTTT. Amino acid sequence: CASSQARGDRVEAFF.

The chain couples TRBV7-2 to TRBJ2-5, with TRBD1 matching 8 bases. The J call could be wrong; TRBJ2-7 is a better fit for the DNA end. This CDR3 spans 14 amino acids. Per the germline V gene, CDR1 is SGHTA and CDR2 is FQGNSA. CDR3 sequence: CASSSRTGGDEQYF. CDR3 sequence (DNA): TGTGCCAGCAGCTCCCGAACAGGGGGTGACGAGCAGTACTTC.

The table lists this clone with many counts. This sequence joins TRBV30 and TRBJ2-7; D is uncertain. CDR3 length equals 11 residues. Between the trimmed V and J ends, which lost 4 bases and 9 bases, there was a span of 13 bases. The V gene's germline CDR1 is GTSNPN and CDR2 SVGIG (reference sequence). The CDR3 DNA reads TGTGCCTGGACGAAAATGGTCGGGCAGTACTTC. Its protein is CAWTKMVGQYF. Looking up the rest from reference TRBV30 and TRBJ2-7 gives the full variable domain: SQTIHQWPATLVQPVGSPLSLECTVEGTSNPNLYWYRQAAGRGLQLLFYSVGIGQISSEVPQNLSASRPQDRQFILSSKKLLLSDSGFYLCAWTKMVGQYFGPGTRLTVT.

The chain uses TRBV20-1 and TRBJ2-1; no definite D call. The CDR3 consists of 11 residues. Trimming took 1 base from V and 9 from J, leaving 7 bases between them. The germline V gene has CDR1 DFQATT and CDR2 SNEGSKA (reference sequence). CDR3 protein: CSARVVIEQFF. Here the CDR3 DNA reads TGCAGTGCTAGAGTCGTGATTGAGCAGTTCTTC.

DNA for the CDR3: TGTGCCAGCAGTTACAGGGGGGGAGCCGCGATAGATACGCAGTATTTT. This gives the protein CASSYRGGAAIDTQYF. The genes are TRBV6-5 and TRBJ2-3; tentatively, D is TRBD2 (7 bases). This CDR3 has 16 amino acids. V was clipped by 2 bases and J by 5 bases, with 17 bases between them. Germline V gene sequence: CDR1 MNHEY, CDR2 SVGAGI.

The V gene is TRBV6-1, the J gene TRBJ1-1, with 7 bases that match TRBD1. The CDR3 length is 12 residues. The germline V gene has CDR1 MNHNS and CDR2 SASEGT. J was trimmed by 8 bases and V by 7 bases; bases with no gene match: 7. Here the CDR3 DNA reads TGTGCCAGCACTTGGGACAGCGGGGAAGCTTTCTTT. It translates to CASTWDSGEAFF.

The rearrangement uses TRBV11-1 and TRBJ2-3, with TRBD2 matching over 15 bases. This CDR3 is built from 17 residues. Losses at the gene ends were 4 bases for V and 2 bases for J; bases not matched to a gene: 4. CDR1 is SGHAT, CDR2 FQDESV, per germline (reference sequence). CDR3 sequence reads: CASSSGLAGGPTDTQYF. The CDR3 DNA is TGTGCCAGCAGCTCGGGACTAGCGGGGGGCCCCACAGATACGCAGTATTTT.

The rearrangement joins TRBV7-2 to TRBJ2-3, with no clear D. The CDR3 covers 15 residues. Germline loops: CDR1 SGHTA, CDR2 FQGNSA. Trimming removed 5 bases from V and 0 bases from J, with 12 bases in between. DNA for the CDR3: TGTGCCAGCAGCCAGGATGGGGTTAGCACAGATACGCAGTATTTT. Its protein product is CASSQDGVSTDTQYF.

The genes are TRBV14 and TRBJ2-2, with 12 bases identical to TRBD2. The junction had 4 bases not matched to a gene; V was cut back by 5 bases and J by 6 bases. Per the germline V gene, CDR1 is SGHDN and CDR2 is FVKESK. The CDR3 loop spans 15 amino acids. CDR3 nucleotide sequence: TGTGCCAGCAGCACGCGGACTAGCGGGGCCGGGGAGCTGTTTTTT. It translates to CASSTRTSGAGELFF. Variable domain in full (rest from reference TRBV14 and TRBJ2-2): EAGVTQFPSHSVIEKGQTVTLRCDPISGHDNLYWYRRVMGKEIKFLLHFVKESKQDESGMPNNRFLAERTGGTYSTLKVQPAELEDSGVYFCASSTRTSGAGELFFGEGSRLTVL.

J is TRBJ1-1 and V is TRBV12-5; D unclear. The CDR3 covers 15 residues. V lost 2 bases to trimming and J lost 4 bases, with 14 bases between them. Germline V gene sequence: CDR1 LGHNT, CDR2 FRNRAP. In DNA form, the CDR3 reads TGTGCTAGTGGTTTGCCTCCGGCCGTGAGCACTGAAGCTTTCTTT. Protein sequence: CASGLPPAVSTEAFF.

The gene calls are TRBV9 and TRBJ1-3; no definite D call. The V end was cut by 6 bases, the J end by 0 bases, with 10 bases between. The CDR3 loop spans 14 amino acids. Germline V gene sequence: CDR1 SGDLS, CDR2 YYNGEE. The CDR3 sequence is CASTPGSSGNTIYF. The CDR3 region has the DNA TGTGCCAGCACCCCCGGGAGCTCTGGAAACACCATATATTTT.

The count of this clone is one. V and J are TRBV7-2 and TRBJ2-1, with TRBD1 matching 12 bases. J lost 9 bases, V lost 0 bases, and 9 bases had no gene match. Germline-derived CDR1 and CDR2 are SGHTA and FQGNSA. The CDR3 sequence is 17 residues long. CDR3 sequence (DNA): TGTGCCAGCAGCTTAGCCAAAACCGGGACAGGGGGCGGTGAGCAGTTCTTC. It is translated as CASSLAKTGTGGGEQFF.

The gene calls are TRBV27 and TRBJ1-5; 11 nucleotides line up with TRBD1. The germline gives CDR1 MNHEY, CDR2 SMNVEV (reference sequence). The length of the CDR3 is 15 residues. V was pared by 5 bases and J by 8 bases, with 8 bases of the junction left unmatched. This CDR3 is CASSPGQGGQKPQHF. In nucleotides, the CDR3 is TGTGCCAGCAGTCCGGGACAGGGGGGTCAAAAGCCCCAGCATTTT.